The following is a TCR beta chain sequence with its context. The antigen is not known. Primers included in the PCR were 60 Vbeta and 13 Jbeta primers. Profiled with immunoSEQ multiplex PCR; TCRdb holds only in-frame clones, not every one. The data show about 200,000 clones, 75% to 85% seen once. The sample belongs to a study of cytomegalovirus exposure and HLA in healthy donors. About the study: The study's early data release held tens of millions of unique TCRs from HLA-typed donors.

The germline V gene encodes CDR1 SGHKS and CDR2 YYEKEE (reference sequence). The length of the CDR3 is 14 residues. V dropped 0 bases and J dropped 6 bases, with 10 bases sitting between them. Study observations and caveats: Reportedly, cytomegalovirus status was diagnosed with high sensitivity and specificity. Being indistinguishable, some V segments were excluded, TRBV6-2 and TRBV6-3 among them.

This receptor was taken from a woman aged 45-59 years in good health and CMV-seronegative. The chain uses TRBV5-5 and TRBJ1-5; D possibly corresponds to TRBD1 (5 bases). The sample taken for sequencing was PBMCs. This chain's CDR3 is CASSLGPGGQPQHF. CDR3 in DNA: TGTGCCAGCAGCTTGGGCCCGGGGGGTCAGCCCCAGCATTTT.